Listed here are 27 T cell receptor beta chains from one sample, sequenced in a study of response to subunit inactivated influenza vaccine. From the RT-PCR reads, TCRdb called clonotypes with MiXCR, one entry per CDR3 protein. This repertoire shows hundreds of thousands of distinct CDR3 sequences, 12% to 15% found once; its top ten account for approximately 7.6%. Material: PBMCs from blood, obtained less than 15 days before vaccination. These receptors were taken from a man aged 45-60 years who received an inactivated influenza vaccine.

This clonotype was seen a handful of times. The gene calls are TRBV4-2 and TRBJ2-2, with D unclear. The CDR3 is made up of 16 amino acids. Trimming removed 0 bases from V and 1 base from J, with 9 bases in between. From germline, CDR1 is LGHNA and CDR2 YNFKEQ. DNA for the CDR3: TGTGCCAGCAGCCAAGATAGGTACAGGAACACCGGGGAGCTGTTTTTT. Its protein product is CASSQDRYRNTGELFF.

This clonotype was found once. The V and J genes are TRBV6-4 and TRBJ2-1; the D gene could be TRBD1 or TRBD2 (5 bases each). CDR1 and CDR2 (germline): MRHNA, SNTAGT. The CDR3 sequence is 15 residues long. V was trimmed by 4 bases and J by 4 bases, leaving 14 bases between them. The CDR3 sequence: CASSVFMGDYNEQFF. CDR3 bases: TGTGCCAGCAGTGTATTTATGGGGGATTACAATGAGCAGTTCTTC.

This clonotype has just a few counts. The V call is TRBV10-3, the J call TRBJ2-1, with no clear D. Trimming stripped 2 bases from V and 8 bases from J, with 4 bases between. The length of the CDR3 is 11 residues. Germline lookup yields CDR1 ENHRY and CDR2 SYGVKD. The CDR3 loop is CAISEEDEQFF. CDR3 sequence (DNA): TGTGCCATCAGTGAGGAGGATGAGCAGTTCTTC.

The V gene is TRBV12-3 or TRBV12-4, the J gene TRBJ1-3, with D maybe TRBD1 (5 bases). Trimming left V 2 bases short and J 4 bases short, with 9 bases between. The CDR3 contains 14 residues. The chain's CDR3 is CASSLSRGGNTIYF. In nucleotides, the CDR3 is TGTGCCAGCAGTTTATCAAGGGGAGGAAACACCATATATTTT.

This clonotype was recorded a few times. The germline gene is not matched at one end of the junction; a read error may be the cause. The chain employs TRBV28 and TRBJ2-4; TRBD1 agrees at 7 bases. Germline V lookup: CDR1 MDHEN, CDR2 SYDVKM. The CDR3 sequence is 13 residues long. The CDR3 spells CASSRTGPNIQYF. The DNA of the CDR3 is TGTGCTAGCAGTAGGACAGGCCCCAACATTCAGTACTTC.

This clonotype was seen more than once but under ten times. V gene TRBV10-2 combines with J gene TRBJ2-5, with D uncertain. This CDR3 region has 14 residues. CDR1 and CDR2 (germline): WSHSY, SAAADI. V gave up 4 bases and J gave up 4 bases, with 13 bases separating them. CDR3 sequence reads: CASSADDWRETQYF. CDR3 in DNA: TGCGCCAGCAGTGCCGACGACTGGAGAGAGACCCAGTACTTC.

The gene calls are TRBV9 and TRBJ2-5; D unresolved. The CDR3 is made up of 15 amino acids. Trimming removed 0 bases from V and 1 base from J, with 10 bases in between. Germline V lookup: CDR1 SGDLS, CDR2 YYNGEE. In DNA, the CDR3 is TGTGCCAGCAGCGTAGCTACGGGCAGCCAAGAGACCCAGTACTTC. It codes for CASSVATGSQETQYF.

This rearrangement joins TRBV20-1 to TRBJ2-4, with D perhaps given as TRBD1 or TRBD2 (5 bases each). From germline, CDR1 is DFQATT and CDR2 SNEGSKA (reference sequence). Trimming shortened V by 5 bases and J by 0 bases, and 14 bases separated the two germline ends. CDR3 length: 15 amino acids. DNA of the CDR3: TGCAGTGCTGGCCCATGGGACCTAGCCAAAAACATTCAGTACTTC. It specifies CSAGPWDLAKNIQYF.

CDR3 nucleotide sequence: TGTGCCAGCAGCCTAGACCACCTGGACACTGAAGCTTTCTTT. Translated: CASSLDHLDTEAFF. V and J are TRBV7-9 and TRBJ1-1; D is ambiguous. The CDR3 runs 14 residues. Germline CDR1 reads SEHNR; CDR2 reads FQNEAQ (reference sequence). Trimming shortened V by 5 bases and J by 3 bases, and 13 bases separated the two germline ends.

The CDR3 DNA follows: TGTGCCAGCAGCTCCTTCGGTGGTGATACGCAGTATTTT. Residues: CASSSFGGDTQYF. V is TRBV14 and J is TRBJ2-3; D gene ambiguous. Germline loops: CDR1 SGHDN, CDR2 FVKESK. CDR3 length: 13 amino acids. V lost 5 bases, J lost 6 bases, and 12 bases lay in between.

This clonotype was counted a few times. The rearrangement uses TRBV20-1 and TRBJ2-3; D gene unclear. The germline V gene has CDR1 DFQATT and CDR2 SNEGSKA (reference sequence). There are 14 residues in the CDR3. The CDR3 DNA follows: TGCGGGTTCTTTCAGGCGCTTAGCACAGATACGCAGTATTTT. This translates into CGFFQALSTDTQYF.

The rearrangement joins TRBV7-2 to TRBJ2-5; 9 bases line up with TRBD2. The germline V gene has CDR1 SGHTA and CDR2 FQGNSA. The CDR3 spans 14 residues. J was trimmed by 8 bases and V by 7 bases; bases with no gene match: 11. In DNA form, the CDR3 reads TGTGCCAGCATATTTAGCGGGAGTGGGCATACCCAGTACTTC. Its translation is CASIFSGSGHTQYF.

The table lists this clonotype with many counts. The chain has TRBV29-1 and TRBJ2-3; D might be TRBD1 (6 bases). V dropped 6 bases and J dropped 2 bases, with 12 bases sitting between them. The germline CDR1 and CDR2 sequences are SQVTM and ANQGSEA. This CDR3 region has 13 residues. The CDR3 DNA follows: TGCAGCGTAGACGGACAGAACACAGATACGCAGTATTTT. It specifies CSVDGQNTDTQYF.

In its sample, this clonotype was seen many times. CDR3 region: CSATTGRETQYF. CDR3 coding DNA: TGCAGTGCCACCACAGGGAGAGAGACCCAGTACTTC. This chain connects TRBV20-1 to TRBJ2-5; D is possibly TRBD1 (6 bases). V lost 6 bases and J lost 4, with 12 bases in between. CDR3 length: 12 residues. Per germline, CDR1 DFQATT and CDR2 SNEGSKA (reference sequence).

This clonotype has a handful of counts. The chain uses TRBV5-6 and TRBJ1-1; D may be TRBD1 (5 bases). The V gene's germline CDR1 is SGHDT and CDR2 YYEEEE. Between the trimmed V and J ends, which lost 2 bases and 6 bases, there was a span of 14 bases. The CDR3 extends over 14 amino acids. The CDR3 DNA is TGTGCCAGCAGCTTTGTTGGGGGGTCCGCTGAAGCTTTCTTT. This encodes CASSFVGGSAEAFF.

This clonotype was seen more than once but under ten times. J is TRBJ2-7 and V is TRBV5-1; D is ambiguous. Germline CDR1 and CDR2: SGHRS and YFSETQ. The V and J ends lost 2 bases and 0 bases respectively, with 15 bases between them. This CDR3 has 16 residues. The CDR3 DNA follows: TGCGCCAGCAGCTTCTCCTCCGGACCGAGCTCCTACGAGCAGTACTTC. Translation gives CASSFSSGPSSYEQYF.

The gene calls are TRBV20-1 and TRBJ1-5, with TRBD1 matching over 12 bases. The CDR3 has 15 amino acids. CDR1 and CDR2 from the germline V gene are DFQATT and SNEGSKA (reference sequence). V was pared by 4 bases and J by 5 bases, with 6 bases of the junction left unmatched. This CDR3 reads CSATGTGGIDQPQHF. In nucleotides, the CDR3 is TGCAGTGCTACAGGGACAGGGGGCATCGATCAGCCCCAGCATTTT.

This clonotype has more than one count but fewer than ten. The CDR3 DNA sequence: TGTGCCAGCAGTTTAGCGGGGCGGGGGGGGGCAGATACGCAGTATTTT. The encoded protein is CASSLAGRGGADTQYF. The V gene is TRBV12-3 or TRBV12-4, the J gene TRBJ2-3; 9 bases agree with TRBD2. Trimming cost V 0 bases and J 4 bases; bases outside gene matches: 5. CDR3 length: 16 amino acids.

This clonotype was picked up a small number of times. The V call is TRBV5-6, the J call TRBJ2-5; 9 positions agree with TRBD2. Germline CDR1 and CDR2: SGHDT and YYEEEE. V lost 2 bases to trimming and J lost 4 bases; unmatched junction nucleotides: 3. The CDR3 runs to 14 residues. The CDR3 reads CASSFGLALETQYF. The CDR3 bases are TGTGCCAGCAGCTTTGGACTAGCGTTAGAGACCCAGTACTTC.

Ten or more counts support this clonotype. This rearrangement joins TRBV6-2 or TRBV6-3 to TRBJ2-7, with 10 positions matching TRBD2. Germline trimming cut 0 bases from V and 2 bases from J; bases unmatched to any gene: 13. From germline, CDR1 is MNHEY and CDR2 SVGEGT. This CDR3 region has 19 residues. CDR3 coding DNA: TGTGCCAGCAGTTACTCGATCGGCATTGTAGCGGGAGGAACCTACGAGCAGTACTTC. It codes for CASSYSIGIVAGGTYEQYF.

In this sample, this clonotype turned up many times. This chain connects TRBV28 to TRBJ2-5; 12 nucleotides align to TRBD2. Trimming cost V 3 bases and J 2 bases; bases outside gene matches: 19. CDR1 and CDR2 from the germline V gene are MDHEN and SYDVKM. This CDR3 is built from 21 residues. CDR3 in DNA: TGTGCCAGCAGTTTCCAATGGGGGTTGACTAGCGGGAGCTTAAGTCAAGAGACCCAGTACTTC. This encodes CASSFQWGLTSGSLSQETQYF. Combining the CDR3 with reference TRBV28 and TRBJ2-5 gives the whole variable domain DVKVTQSSRYLVKRTGEKVFLECVQDMDHENMFWYRQDPGLGLRLIYFSYDVKMKEKGDIPEGYSVSREKKERFSLILESASTNQTSMYLCASSFQWGLTSGSLSQETQYFGPGTRLLVL.

The chain is built from TRBV29-1 and TRBJ2-5; 9 nucleotides agree with TRBD2. J was trimmed by 7 bases and V by 2 bases; bases with no gene match: 8. CDR1 and CDR2 from the germline V gene are SQVTM and ANQGSEA. This CDR3 region has 14 residues. The CDR3 DNA is TGCAGCGTTGAACGGCAGCGGGGGGAAGGGACCCAGTACTTC. Translation: CSVERQRGEGTQYF.

Note on this clonotype: A read error is likely, as this CDR3 ends without the conserved phenylalanine or tryptophan. V usage is TRBV6-1 and J usage is TRBJ2-6; tentative D call: TRBD1 (5 bases). Germline-derived CDR1 and CDR2 are MNHNS and SASEGT. The V gene lost 4 bases and the J gene lost 4 bases, with 14 bases spanning the gap. This CDR3 region has 16 residues. In DNA, the CDR3 is TGTGCCAGCAGTGGAAGACAGAGAACCGGGGCCAACGTCCTGACTCTC. It codes for CASSGRQRTGANVLTL.

The chain employs TRBV6-2 or TRBV6-3 and TRBJ2-2; no firm D call. CDR1 is MNHEY, CDR2 SVGEGT, per germline. Trimming took off 7 bases at V and 7 bases at J, with 16 bases between the two ends. There are 14 residues in the CDR3. In nucleotides, the CDR3 is TGTGCCAGCACTCGGACCCCTTTCGACGGGGAGCTGTTTTTT. Translation gives CASTRTPFDGELFF.

This clonotype was recorded a few times. The chain uses TRBV25-1 and TRBJ1-2, with TRBD1 as a possible D gene (6 bases). Per germline, CDR1 MGHDK and CDR2 SYGVNS. Deletions cut 6 bases from V and 2 bases from J, with 16 bases between. The length of the CDR3 is 15 residues. The chain's CDR3 is CASSPGHYINYGYTF. The CDR3 DNA is TGTGCCAGCAGCCCGGGACACTATATCAACTATGGCTACACCTTC.

This clonotype turned up a few times. V usage is TRBV20-1 and J usage is TRBJ2-1, with D uncertain. Per germline, CDR1 DFQATT and CDR2 SNEGSKA (reference sequence). The CDR3 contains 14 residues. The V end was cut by 4 bases, the J end by 0 bases, with 10 bases between. The CDR3 DNA reads as TGCAGTGCTATTGTGCAGTTCTCCTACAATGAGCAGTTCTTC. Translating it yields CSAIVQFSYNEQFF.

The rearrangement links TRBV5-6 to TRBJ2-7, with 11 bases aligning to TRBD2. This CDR3 contains 15 residues. V lost 0 bases and J lost 10; bases outside the gene matches: 9. Germline loops: CDR1 SGHDT, CDR2 YYEEEE. CDR3 DNA sequence: TGTGCCAGCAGCTTGGGAGGGACTAGCGGATCCTCCCAGTACTTC. Its translation is CASSLGGTSGSSQYF.